These T cell receptor beta chains were read from a single sample in a study of T-cell reconstitution after alpha-beta-depleted transplantation in children. TCRdb re-derived calls from the PCR reads in MiXCR, one entry per CDR3 protein. The sample includes 700,000 to 850,000 distinct CDR3 sequences, roughly 15% of them seen just once. This sample comprised PBMCs, mostly from graft donor cells, obtained 360 days after TCRalphabeta/CD19-depleted stem cell transplant. The origin of the receptors is a male patient younger than 18 who had a stem cell transplant for acute lymphoblastic leukemia, so the T cells may come from the graft donor. The CDR3 runs from the conserved cysteine through the conserved F or W. A D gene is named only where the DNA matches it firmly. The size field is filled for only some rows; it gives once, few, many or a size class.

j_call: TRBJ2-1; v_call: TRBV10-3; clone_size: few; d_call: TRBD2; cdr3_nt: TGTGCCACCCGCGTACCCTGGCGGGAGGCGGATGAGCAGTTCTTC; cdr3_aa: CATRVPWREADEQFF
j_call: TRBJ2-1; v_call: TRBV30; clone_size: few; d_call: -; cdr3_nt: TGTGCCTGGAGAAGGGGGGGACTCCTCAACAATGAGCAGTTCTTC; cdr3_aa: CAWRRGGLLNNEQFF
j_call: TRBJ1-3; v_call: TRBV4-1; clone_size: -; d_call: -; cdr3_nt: TGCGCCAGCAGGGACACCCACGGGGGGGCGACTGGAAACACCATATATTTT; cdr3_aa: CASRDTHGGATGNTIYF
j_call: TRBJ2-3; v_call: TRBV11-2; clone_size: -; d_call: TRBD2; cdr3_nt: TGTGCCAGCAGCTTAGGGGCCTCCGGGGGGAGGCCCTTCATAGATACGCAGTATTTT; cdr3_aa: CASSLGASGGRPFIDTQYF
j_call: TRBJ1-2; v_call: TRBV29-1; clone_size: -; d_call: -; cdr3_nt: TGCAGCGTTGACCCGACTTCGGGTGCCCTTAACTATGGCTACACCTTC; cdr3_aa: CSVDPTSGALNYGYTF
j_call: TRBJ2-7; v_call: TRBV11-2; clone_size: -; d_call: -; cdr3_nt: TGTGCCAGCAGCTTTGGGGCGGGACGCTCCTACGAGCAGTACTTC; cdr3_aa: CASSFGAGRSYEQYF
j_call: TRBJ2-1; v_call: TRBV20-1; clone_size: -; d_call: -; cdr3_nt: TGCAGTGCTAGGAGGGCTAGGCTGGCCCCGGATGAGCAGTTCTTC; cdr3_aa: CSARRARLAPDEQFF
j_call: TRBJ2-7; v_call: TRBV12-3/TRBV12-4; clone_size: -; d_call: -; cdr3_nt: TGTGCCAGCAGTTCTAAACAGGGATTCTCCTACGAGCAGTACTTC; cdr3_aa: CASSSKQGFSYEQYF
j_call: TRBJ1-5; v_call: TRBV5-1; clone_size: few; d_call: TRBD1; cdr3_nt: TGCGCCAGCAGCTTGGCAGGGGGCGGAGGGCAGCCCCAGCATTTT; cdr3_aa: CASSLAGGGGQPQHF
j_call: TRBJ2-5; v_call: TRBV28; clone_size: -; d_call: -; cdr3_nt: TGTGCCAGCAGTTCCCAGGGGACTCAAGAGACCCAGTACTTC; cdr3_aa: CASSSQGTQETQYF
j_call: TRBJ2-1; v_call: TRBV4-3; clone_size: few; d_call: TRBD2; cdr3_nt: TGCGCCAGCAGCCCGCAGCGGGGGGGCAATGAGCAGTTCTTC; cdr3_aa: CASSPQRGGNEQFF
j_call: TRBJ2-3; v_call: TRBV5-1; clone_size: -; d_call: TRBD2; cdr3_nt: TGCGCCAGCAGCTTATCAGCGGGAGGATTAGATACGCAGTATTTT; cdr3_aa: CASSLSAGGLDTQYF
j_call: TRBJ2-1; v_call: TRBV4-1; clone_size: -; d_call: TRBD1; cdr3_nt: TGCGCCAGCAGCCAACCTAGGGACAGGGTCGGCAATGAGCAGTTCTTC; cdr3_aa: CASSQPRDRVGNEQFF
j_call: TRBJ2-1; v_call: TRBV5-1; clone_size: many; d_call: TRBD2; cdr3_nt: TGCGCCAGCAGCTTACGGCGGGAGGTTTACAATGAGCAGTTCTTC; cdr3_aa: CASSLRREVYNEQFF
j_call: TRBJ2-3; v_call: TRBV7-9; clone_size: -; d_call: -; cdr3_nt: TGTGCCAGCAGCTTAGGGCGGGACCATCTCGATACGCAGTATTTT; cdr3_aa: CASSLGRDHLDTQYF
j_call: TRBJ2-5; v_call: TRBV20-1; clone_size: -; d_call: -; cdr3_nt: TGCAGTGCTCCCCCAGAGACCCAGTACTTC; cdr3_aa: CSAPPETQYF
j_call: TRBJ2-1; v_call: TRBV5-1; clone_size: -; d_call: TRBD2; cdr3_nt: TGCGCCAGCAGCTTCCGGGACTACAACTACAATGAGCAGTTCTTC; cdr3_aa: CASSFRDYNYNEQFF
j_call: TRBJ2-1; v_call: TRBV5-1; clone_size: few; d_call: TRBD1; cdr3_nt: TGCGCCAGCAGCTTTGACAGGGGGATTTACAATGAGCAGTTCTTC; cdr3_aa: CASSFDRGIYNEQFF
j_call: TRBJ2-7; v_call: TRBV9; clone_size: many; d_call: -; cdr3_nt: TGCGCCAGCAGCGTGACCGGGAGCTCCTACGAGCAGTACTTC; cdr3_aa: CASSVTGSSYEQYF
j_call: TRBJ1-5; v_call: TRBV12-3/TRBV12-4; clone_size: few; d_call: -; cdr3_nt: TGTGCCAGCAGTTTACGGAATCAGCCCCAGCATTTT; cdr3_aa: CASSLRNQPQHF